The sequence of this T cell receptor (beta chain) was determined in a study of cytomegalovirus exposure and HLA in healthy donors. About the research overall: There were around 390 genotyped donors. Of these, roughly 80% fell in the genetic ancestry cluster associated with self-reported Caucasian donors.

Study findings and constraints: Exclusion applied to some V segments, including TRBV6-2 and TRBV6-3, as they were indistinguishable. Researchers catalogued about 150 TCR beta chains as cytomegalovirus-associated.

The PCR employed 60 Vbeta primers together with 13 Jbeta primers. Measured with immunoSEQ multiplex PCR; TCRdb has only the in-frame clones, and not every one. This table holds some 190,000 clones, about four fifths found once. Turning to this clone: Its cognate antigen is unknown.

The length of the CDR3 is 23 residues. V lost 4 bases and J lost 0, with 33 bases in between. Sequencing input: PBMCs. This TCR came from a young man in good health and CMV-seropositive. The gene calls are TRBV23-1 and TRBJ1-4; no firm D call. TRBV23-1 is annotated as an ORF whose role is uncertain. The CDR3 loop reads CASSPPRRELFRGIRTTNEKLFF. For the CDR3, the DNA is TGCGCCAGCAGTCCCCCCCGGCGGGAGCTATTCAGAGGAATTCGGACAACTAATGAAAAACTGTTTTTT.